The 22 T cell receptor beta chains given below trace back to one sample, sequenced in a study of T cells in Graves' hyperthyroidism and ophthalmopathy. TCR beta CDR3 regions were amplified from RNA transcripts. The primer set for the first-round RT-PCR of the TCR CDR3 was HTBI. TCRdb redid the calling of the multiplex PCR reads with MiXCR, one entry per CDR3 protein. The data show 450,000 to 600,000 distinct CDR3 sequences, 12% to 15% seen once. Sequences were obtained from blood. The receptors here all came from a woman in her forties with Graves' hyperthyroidism.

The chain employs TRBV6-2 or TRBV6-3 and TRBJ1-2; D is possibly TRBD1 (5 bases). This CDR3 has 15 amino acids. Trimming took 2 bases from V and 8 from J, leaving 18 bases between them. Germline values: CDR1 MNHEY, CDR2 SVGEGT. The CDR3 DNA reads as TGTGCCAGCAGTTACGCCCAAGTCCTTAGGACAGGCTACACCTTC. Amino acids: CASSYAQVLRTGYTF.

The chain joins TRBV19 to TRBJ2-1, with D possibly TRBD2 on 5 matching bases. Trimming left V 1 base short and J 9 bases short, with 10 bases between. The CDR3 length is 13 residues. The germline CDR1 and CDR2 sequences are LNHDA and SQIVND (reference sequence). The CDR3 is CASSIGSAGEQFF. CDR3 sequence (DNA): TGTGCCAGTAGTATAGGTAGCGCCGGTGAGCAGTTCTTC.

The sample holds many counts of this clonotype. The V gene is TRBV5-6, the J gene TRBJ2-7; perhaps TRBD2 as D (6 bases). The V gene lost 4 bases and the J gene lost 5 bases, with 19 bases spanning the gap. The CDR3 contains 15 residues. Germline CDR1 SGHDT, CDR2 YYEEEE. CDR3: CASSPPGAGIHEQYF. CDR3 coding DNA: TGTGCCAGCAGCCCCCCCGGGGCGGGGATCCACGAGCAGTACTTC.

The gene calls are TRBV20-1 and TRBJ1-3, with 7 positions matching TRBD1. Unmatched junction bases numbered 5, after V lost 5 bases and J lost 4 bases. The CDR3 contains 13 residues. CDR1 is DFQATT and CDR2 is SNEGSKA in the germline V gene (reference sequence). CDR3 DNA sequence: TGCAGTGCTCGGGCGGACAGGGGAAACACCATATATTTT. Translation gives CSARADRGNTIYF.

This clonotype was seen repeatedly, ten times or more. The chain joins TRBV7-2 to TRBJ1-4; D may be TRBD1 (5 bases). The germline gives CDR1 SGHTA, CDR2 FQGNSA. This CDR3 is built from 15 residues. Trimming pared 1 base from V and 8 bases from J, leaving 14 bases between. CDR3 protein: CASSLGTGVGEKLFF. The CDR3 DNA follows: TGTGCCAGCAGCTTAGGTACGGGGGTAGGAGAAAAACTGTTTTTT.

This clonotype came up a few times. The chain employs TRBV19 and TRBJ2-1; 8 nucleotides agree with TRBD1. The V segment lost 4 bases and the J segment 7 bases; nucleotides outside the gene matches: 6. The CDR3 loop spans 14 amino acids. CDR1 and CDR2 (germline): LNHDA, SQIVND (reference sequence). This chain's CDR3 is CASSKRHRGNEQFF. CDR3 bases: TGTGCCAGTAGTAAACGGCACAGGGGGAATGAGCAGTTCTTC.

Concerning this clonotype: This may come from a read error, since a much larger clone is one base off. J is TRBJ2-7 and V is TRBV12-3 or TRBV12-4; the match to TRBD2 covers 10 bases. The CDR3 is 15 residues long. The CDR3 sequence: CTSSLPGLAIHEQYF. CDR3 DNA: TGTACCAGCAGCCTACCGGGACTAGCGATCCACGAGCAGTACTTC.

There are many counts of this clonotype. This chain connects TRBV12-5 to TRBJ2-7; possible D gene TRBD2, 6 bases. Germline CDR1 LGHNT, CDR2 FRNRAP. The CDR3 is 14 amino acids. V lost 0 bases, J lost 6 bases, and 12 bases lay in between. CDR3 DNA: TGTGCTAGTGGTTTGGTACGGACTACTTGCGAGCAGTACTTC. Translated, it gives CASGLVRTTCEQYF.

The table lists this clonotype with a few counts. CDR3 sequence: CAWTGLAGGTDTQYF. Here the CDR3 DNA reads TGTGCCTGGACAGGGCTAGCGGGAGGCACAGATACGCAGTATTTT. The V call is TRBV30, the J call TRBJ2-3, with 10 nucleotides matching TRBD2. The CDR3 is made up of 15 amino acids. Germline V gives CDR1 GTSNPN, CDR2 SVGIG (reference sequence). Trimming took 4 bases from V and 1 from J; bases not matched to a gene: 5.

This clonotype showed up just a few times. A read error may be the cause here, since a much bigger clone is one base away. The V gene is TRBV6-1, the J gene TRBJ1-1, with unresolved D. Germline V CDR1 and CDR2: MNHNS, SASEGT. CDR3 length: 11 residues. V was shortened by 6 bases and J by 3 bases, with 5 bases between the two germline ends. The CDR3 DNA is TGTGCCAGCAGGGGGTACACTGAAGCTTTCTTT. It codes for CASRGYTEAFF.

The sample holds many counts of this clonotype. The chain joins TRBV5-1 to TRBJ2-3; D gene uncertain. This CDR3 has 13 residues. The V end was cut by 3 bases, the J end by 2 bases, with 7 bases between. Germline V lookup: CDR1 SGHRS, CDR2 YFSETQ. CDR3 nucleotides: TGCGCCAGCAGCTGGTTAAACACAGATACGCAGTATTTT. This codes for CASSWLNTDTQYF.

In its sample, this clonotype was seen many times. This sequence joins TRBV11-1 and TRBJ2-1; D possibly uses TRBD1 or TRBD2 (5 bases each). V lost 7 bases to trimming and J lost 10 bases, with 14 bases between them. Germline V gives CDR1 SGHAT, CDR2 FQDESV (reference sequence). The CDR3 has 12 residues. The CDR3 here is CASTRDLDEQFF. The CDR3, as DNA: TGTGCCAGCACCAGGGACCTCGACGAGCAGTTCTTC.

This clonotype has just a few counts. The chain couples TRBV5-1 to TRBJ1-3; D not resolved. Germline CDR1 and CDR2: SGHRS and YFSETQ. V was clipped by 3 bases and J by 0 bases, with 10 bases between them. This CDR3 has 15 residues. CDR3 sequence reads: CASSSRADSGNTIYF. For the CDR3, the DNA is TGCGCCAGCAGCTCAAGAGCAGACTCTGGAAACACCATATATTTT.

On this clonotype itself: A much larger clone differs from this one at a single base, so this may be a read error. The chain has TRBV20-1 and TRBJ2-5; D might be TRBD1 or TRBD2, each matching 5 bases. In germline, CDR1 is DFQATT, CDR2 SNEGSKA (reference sequence). This CDR3 is 13 amino acids long. V was trimmed by 3 bases and J by 3 bases, leaving 11 bases between them. CDR3 region: CSASWDHKETQYF. The CDR3 bases are TGCAGTGCTAGCTGGGACCACAAAGAGACCCAGTACTTC.

The chain uses TRBV4-1 and TRBJ2-3, with 8 nucleotides matching TRBD1. This CDR3 region has 14 residues. Germline-derived CDR1 and CDR2 are MGHRA and YSYEKL. After removal of 8 bases from V and 0 bases from J, the junction contained 4 bases not matched to a gene. CDR3 nucleotide sequence: TGCGCCAGCCGGGGACAGGCTAGCACAGATACGCAGTATTTT. Its protein product is CASRGQASTDTQYF.

Details on this clonotype: A much larger clone sits a single nucleotide away, making a read error possible. V and J are TRBV6-1 and TRBJ2-1; D is unclear. There are 15 residues in the CDR3. In germline, CDR1 is MNHNS, CDR2 SASEGT. V lost 11 bases, J lost 0 bases, and 17 bases lay in between. The CDR3 is CAYWPGPNSYNEQFF. CDR3 DNA sequence: TGTGCCTATTGGCCCGGGCCGAACTCCTACAATGAGCAGTTCTTC.

This clonotype was observed many times. The chain recombines TRBV2 with TRBJ2-1, with D tentatively TRBD2 (6 bases). The CDR3 loop spans 15 amino acids. V was pared by 5 bases and J by 7 bases, with 18 bases between. Germline V CDR1 and CDR2: SNHLY, FYNNEI. The CDR3 coding sequence is TGTGCCAGCAGTCGGCGCAGCGGGCGAGCGAATGAGCAGTTCTTC. Translation: CASSRRSGRANEQFF.

This clonotype was detected ten times or more. The chain links TRBV20-1 to TRBJ2-1; the match to TRBD1 covers 8 bases. Germline values: CDR1 DFQATT, CDR2 SNEGSKA (reference sequence). V shed 5 bases, J shed 6 bases, and the junction held 6 bases outside the gene matches. This CDR3 has 13 amino acids. The CDR3 DNA sequence: TGCAGTGCTTCCGACACAGGGGGCAATGAGCAGTTCTTC. It encodes CSASDTGGNEQFF.

This clonotype was seen repeatedly, ten times or more. The rearrangement links TRBV10-2 to TRBJ1-2; D perhaps matches TRBD1 (6 bases). Trimming cost V 6 bases and J 8 bases, with 16 bases left between them. Germline assignment: CDR1 WSHSY and CDR2 SAAADI. CDR3 length equals 13 residues. The CDR3 loop is CASSPTGETGYTF. The CDR3 bases are TGCGCCAGCAGCCCGACAGGAGAGACCGGCTACACCTTC.

The chain has TRBV3-1 and TRBJ2-3; 8 bases map to TRBD2. The germline V gene encodes CDR1 LGHDT and CDR2 YNNKEL (reference sequence). This CDR3 contains 16 residues. J gave up 2 bases and V 4 bases, and 8 bases lay outside the gene matches. The CDR3 DNA follows: TGTGCCAGCAGCCCACGGGGTAGCGGGGTCACAGATACGCAGTATTTT. The encoded protein is CASSPRGSGVTDTQYF.

This clonotype was detected a few times. The rearrangement uses TRBV6-1 and TRBJ1-5, with D maybe TRBD1 (6 bases). The V end lost 3 bases, the J end lost 5 bases, and 14 bases lay between the germline ends. The CDR3 sequence is 15 residues long. The germline V gene has CDR1 MNHNS and CDR2 SASEGT. The CDR3 nucleotides read TGTGCCAGCAGTGAGGGGGCACCGGCGGATCAGCCCCAGCATTTT. Translation gives CASSEGAPADQPQHF.

This clonotype occurred many times. The chain couples TRBV7-2 to TRBJ2-7, with D tentatively TRBD1 (5 bases). The CDR3 loop spans 15 amino acids. Per germline, CDR1 SGHTA and CDR2 FQGNSA. Trimming shortened V by 1 base and J by 2 bases, and 12 bases separated the two germline ends. The CDR3 loop is CASSLGSGITYEQYF. The CDR3 DNA sequence: TGTGCCAGCAGCTTAGGGTCAGGGATAACCTACGAGCAGTACTTC.